A selection of T cell receptor beta chains follows, all from one sample in a study of CD8+CD57+ T cells in acquired aplastic anemia. Each CDR3 protein is one row after TCRdb ran MiXCR on the reads. This table has around 180,000 distinct CDR3 sequences, 48% appearing once. Sequencing input: sorted CD4+, CD8+, or CD8+CD57+ T cells (not recorded which) from PBMCs. Receptors were obtained from a human donor with aplastic anemia. CDR3s include the opening cysteine and the closing phenylalanine or tryptophan. D genes are given only for firm matches. The size of a clone is reported for some rows only, either as once, few or many, or as a class for expanded clones.

d_call	clone_size	v_call	j_call	cdr3_nt	cdr3_aa
-	-	TRBV20-1	TRBJ1-6	TGCAGTGCTAGAGATTCGGCTGATAATTCACCCCTCCACTTT	CSARDSADNSPLHF
TRBD2	many	TRBV6-4	TRBJ2-1	TGTGCCAGCAGTGATGGGACTAGCGGTAATGAGCAGTTCTTC	CASSDGTSGNEQFF
-	-	TRBV12-3/TRBV12-4	TRBJ2-7	TGTGCCAGCAGCCCTCAGCTAGCGCTCAGCGAGCAGTACTTC	CASSPQLALSEQYF
TRBD1	-	TRBV10-3	TRBJ1-2	TGTGCCATCAGTGCCTCCGACAGGGAAGGTGGCTACACCTTC	CAISASDREGGYTF
TRBD1	-	TRBV12-3/TRBV12-4	TRBJ1-3	TGTGCCAGCAGCTCACTTGGACAGGGGACAGGAAACCCCATATATTTT	CASSSLGQGTGNPIYF
-	once	TRBV20-1	TRBJ2-7	TGCAGTGCTGGAGATCGAGTAATCGGCTACGAGCAGTACTTC	CSAGDRVIGYEQYF
-	-	TRBV9	TRBJ2-3	TGTGCCAGCAGCGTAGGGATCGAGGATACGCAGTATTTT	CASSVGIEDTQYF
-	-	TRBV20-1	TRBJ2-7	TGCAGCGGCCTCATCGGCTACGAGCAGTACTTC	CSGLIGYEQYF
TRBD1	few	TRBV5-1	TRBJ2-7	TGCGCCAGCAGCTTGGCATCCCCAGGGGGCCTAGGGGAGCAGTACTTC	CASSLASPGGLGEQYF
TRBD1	few	TRBV7-9	TRBJ2-7	TGTGCCAGCAGCCTCCGGGACAGGGCCGACGAGCAGTACTTC	CASSLRDRADEQYF
-	-	TRBV19	TRBJ1-5	TGTGCCAGTAGTATGGACAGAGATCAGCCCCAGCATTTT	CASSMDRDQPQHF
-	-	TRBV19	TRBJ1-2	TGTGCCAGTAGTTCTTACAGGGCTAACTATGGCTACACCTTC	CASSSYRANYGYTF
TRBD1	few	TRBV10-3	TRBJ2-7	TGTGCCATCAGCTCCAGACAGGGGGCGGCCTACGAGCAGTACTTC	CAISSRQGAAYEQYF
-	-	TRBV6-1	TRBJ1-1	TGTGCCAGCAGGCGGGGGGGTAACACTGAAGCTTTCTTT	CASRRGGNTEAFF
-	-	TRBV15	TRBJ2-3	TGTGCCACCAGAGGAGGAGGGGTAGAAGATACGCAGTATTTT	CATRGGGVEDTQYF
-	-	TRBV7-3	TRBJ2-1	TGTGCCAGCAGCCCTCGGCCCTGGGGGGTTGAGCAGTTCTTC	CASSPRPWGVEQFF
-	few	TRBV3-1	TRBJ1-3	TGTGCCAGCAGACCCCCAGGGCAAAAAAACACCATATATTTT	CASRPPGQKNTIYF
-	once	TRBV24-1	TRBJ2-7	TGCGCCAGCAGTCCGAGCGTTGGGGCCACCGAGCAGTACTTC	CASSPSVGATEQYF
-	many	TRBV5-1	TRBJ2-3	TGCGCCAGCAGCCAAGAGTATACGCAGTATTTT	CASSQEYTQYF
TRBD1	many	TRBV7-8	TRBJ1-1	TGTGCCAGCAGCGTTGCCGGGACAGCCTCCGTAGCTGAAGCTTTCTTT	CASSVAGTASVAEAFF
TRBD2	-	TRBV24-1	TRBJ2-1	TGTGCCACCAGTGACCCTAAACGGGAGGGCAATGAGCAGCTCTTC	CATSDPKREGNEQLF
TRBD1	-	TRBV28	TRBJ1-6	TGTGCCAGCAGAACGCCGACAGGGGGAAATTCACCCCTCCACTTT	CASRTPTGGNSPLHF
-	few	TRBV15	TRBJ1-6	TGTGCCACCAGCGTACCCGGGACATTCCGCACCCTCCACTTT	CATSVPGTFRTLHF
-	-	TRBV25-1	TRBJ1-1	TGTGCCAGCAGTGAAGGGGGGGGACCGATGAACACTGAAGCTTTCTTT	CASSEGGGPMNTEAFF
TRBD2	-	TRBV20-1	TRBJ2-2	TGCAGTGCTAGAGATTCCAGACTAGCGGTAAACACCGGGGAGCTGTTTTTT	CSARDSRLAVNTGELFF
TRBD2	many	TRBV5-1	TRBJ2-5	TGCGCCAGCAGCTATTCGAGCGGGGTCCAAGAGACCCAGTACTTC	CASSYSSGVQETQYF